Presented here are 16 T cell receptor beta chains from one specimen sequenced in a study of CD8+CD57+ T cells in acquired aplastic anemia. Sequenced patients had shown CD8+CD57+ cell expansion by flow cytometry. Both TCR beta VDJ combination and CDR3 sequence profiling were carried out. Genomic DNA was the template for this profiling. MiXCR, run by TCRdb on the reads, gives a single entry per CDR3 protein. In the table there are some 150,000 distinct CDR3 sequences, about two thirds of which are singletons. Sample: sorted CD4+, CD8+, or CD8+CD57+ T cells (not recorded which) from PBMCs. Receptor source: a human donor with aplastic anemia.

CDR3 sequence (DNA): TGTGCCAGCAGTATACAGGGGACCACTGAAGCTTTCTTT. Encoded protein: CASSIQGTTEAFF. This chain links TRBV12-3 or TRBV12-4 with TRBJ1-1, with TRBD1 matching over 7 bases. With V trimmed by 5 bases and J by 4 bases, 4 bases remained unmatched. The CDR3 contains 13 residues.

The chain couples TRBV19 to TRBJ1-1, with D possibly TRBD1 on 5 matching bases. Germline values: CDR1 LNHDA, CDR2 SQIVND (reference sequence). The CDR3 runs 16 residues. Trimming removed 3 bases at V and 4 bases at J, with 18 bases between. The CDR3 region is CASSIGVRAGSTEAFF. In DNA form, the CDR3 reads TGTGCCAGTAGTATTGGCGTGAGGGCAGGGTCCACTGAAGCTTTCTTT.

This clonotype has just a few counts. The V gene is TRBV20-1, the J gene TRBJ2-7; D uncertain. The CDR3 has 13 residues. The germline gives CDR1 DFQATT, CDR2 SNEGSKA (reference sequence). The CDR3 region is CSVADWDRGEQYF. The DNA of the CDR3 is TGCAGCGTTGCAGACTGGGATCGAGGCGAGCAGTACTTC.

The table lists this clonotype with a few counts. This chain joins TRBV10-3 and TRBJ2-7, with TRBD1 matching over 9 bases. CDR3 length: 15 residues. Trimming cost V 4 bases and J 3 bases; bases outside gene matches: 7. The V gene's germline CDR1 is ENHRY and CDR2 SYGVKD. CDR3 sequence reads: CAISVGTGPIYEQYV. In DNA form, the CDR3 reads TGTGCCATCAGTGTGGGGACAGGGCCGATCTACGAGCAGTACGTC.

This clonotype was observed a handful of times. The DNA of the CDR3 is TGCAGTGCACTTCTCGAACTCTATGGCTACACCTTC. This sequence encodes CSALLELYGYTF. The chain employs TRBV20-1 and TRBJ1-2; D is undetermined. This CDR3 is built from 12 residues. Germline CDR1 and CDR2: DFQATT and SNEGSKA (reference sequence). V lost 6 bases and J lost 4, with 12 bases in between.

This clonotype was found once. The CDR3 coding sequence is TGTGCCATCGAATCGGGGTATGGCAATCAGCCCCAGCATTTT. It yields the protein CAIESGYGNQPQHF. V gene TRBV10-3 combines with J gene TRBJ1-5, with no clear D. V was shortened by 8 bases and J by 2 bases, with 13 bases between the two germline ends. CDR1 and CDR2 (germline): ENHRY, SYGVKD. This CDR3 comprises 14 residues.

This chain joins TRBV11-3 and TRBJ2-3, with 8 bases identical to TRBD1. The CDR3 extends over 15 amino acids. Germline CDR1 reads SGHNT; CDR2 reads YENEEA. J was trimmed by 6 bases and V by 0 bases; bases with no gene match: 5. The CDR3 DNA reads as TGTGCCAGCAGCTTAGACAGGGGGCGCTTTGATACGCAGTATTTT. Translated, it gives CASSLDRGRFDTQYF.

The chain has TRBV2 and TRBJ1-2; the match to TRBD1 covers 7 bases. The germline V gene has CDR1 SNHLY and CDR2 FYNNEI. Trimming took 7 bases from V and 8 from J; bases not matched to a gene: 4. This CDR3 has 11 residues. In DNA form, the CDR3 reads TGTGCCAGCATGCAGGGGGAAGGCTACACCTTC. This sequence encodes CASMQGEGYTF.

The V gene is TRBV20-1, the J gene TRBJ2-7; D not resolved. Trimming cost V 2 bases and J 4 bases, with 12 bases left between them. This CDR3 comprises 13 residues. Per germline, CDR1 DFQATT and CDR2 SNEGSKA (reference sequence). The CDR3 DNA is TGCAGTGCTAGATCTAGTAATGTTTACGAGCAGTACTTC. Protein sequence: CSARSSNVYEQYF.

The V call is TRBV7-2, the J call TRBJ2-1, with D unresolved. Trimming stripped 3 bases from V and 2 bases from J, with 11 bases between. The CDR3 loop spans 15 amino acids. Germline V gene sequence: CDR1 SGHTA, CDR2 FQGNSA. This chain's CDR3 is CASSLAWGTYNEQFF. In DNA form, the CDR3 reads TGTGCCAGCAGCTTGGCGTGGGGAACCTACAATGAGCAGTTCTTC.

This rearrangement joins TRBV29-1 to TRBJ1-2; a possible D gene is TRBD1 (6 bases). The CDR3 runs to 12 residues. The germline V and J ends were trimmed by 5 bases and 14 bases, with 21 bases remaining between them. CDR1 and CDR2 (germline): SQVTM, ANQGSEA. CDR3 sequence (DNA): TGCAGCGTTACGACCGGGACAACCATGGAGACCTTC. Its translation: CSVTTGTTMETF.

This clonotype was counted a few times. This chain's CDR3 is CSAKVPDTQYF. CDR3 sequence (DNA): TGCAGTGCCAAAGTCCCAGATACGCAGTATTTT. This sequence joins TRBV20-1 and TRBJ2-3; D is uncertain. V was pared by 6 bases and J by 4 bases, with 8 bases between. CDR3 length equals 11 residues. Germline V gives CDR1 DFQATT, CDR2 SNEGSKA (reference sequence).

Worth noting for this clonotype: A read error may produce the germline difference seen at one junction end. The V call is TRBV2, the J call TRBJ2-1; no firm D call. From germline, CDR1 is SNHLY and CDR2 FYNNEI. This CDR3 comprises 15 residues. This CDR3 is CATSDRAPRGNEQFF. The CDR3 nucleotides are TGTGCCACCAGTGATCGGGCCCCAAGAGGCAATGAGCAGTTCTTC. Complete variable domain (other parts from reference TRBV2 and TRBJ2-1): EPEVTQTPSHQVTQMGQEVILRCVPISNHLYFYWYRQILGQKVEFLVSFYNNEISEKSEIFDDQFSVERPDGSNFTLKIRSTKLEDSAMYFCATSDRAPRGNEQFFGPGTRLTVL.

The CDR3: CASSPKQGSLVTEAFF. The CDR3 DNA sequence: TGCGCCAGCAGCCCGAAGCAGGGCTCCCTTGTCACTGAAGCTTTCTTT. The V gene is TRBV5-1, the J gene TRBJ1-1, with a weak D call TRBD1 (5 bases). The CDR3 has 16 residues. Trimming removed 4 bases at V and 4 bases at J, with 20 bases between. The germline V gene encodes CDR1 SGHRS and CDR2 YFSETQ. Full variable domain (rest looked up from reference TRBV5-1 and TRBJ1-1): KAGVTQTPRYLIKTRGQQVTLSCSPISGHRSVSWYQQTPGQGLQFLFEYFSETQRNKGNFPGRFSGRQFSNSRSEMNVSTLELGDSALYLCASSPKQGSLVTEAFFGQGTRLTVV.

This clonotype turned up a few times. The genes are TRBV7-3 and TRBJ2-1, with unresolved D. Trimming cost V 2 bases and J 5 bases, with 7 bases left between them. Germline V gives CDR1 SGHTA, CDR2 FQGTGA. CDR3 length: 13 residues. CDR3 nucleotide sequence: TGTGCCAGCAGCTTAGAGCCCGACAATGAGCAGTTCTTC. Translated, it gives CASSLEPDNEQFF.

The CDR3 loop is CASSLSLSYEQYF. The CDR3 DNA is TGTGCCAGCAGCTTATCCCTCTCCTACGAGCAGTACTTC. The rearrangement links TRBV7-3 to TRBJ2-7; D is unresolved. There are 13 residues in the CDR3. CDR1 is SGHTA, CDR2 FQGTGA, per germline. Trimming shortened V by 2 bases and J by 0 bases, and 5 bases separated the two germline ends.